This T cell receptor (beta chain) was sequenced for a study of blood T cell repertoires in COVID-19. The authors' processing: Estimation of nucleated cell counts was performed using reference gene primer amplification. Sequenced by immunoSEQ multiplex PCR; TCRdb stores in-frame clones only, minus some. V, J and clone size were drawn from that table, and D and trimming were deduced from the DNA. The sample comprises some 120,000 clones, about 80% of which are singletons, and over 6% rests with the top ten. The TCR originated in a man aged 65 to 79 with active or convalescent COVID-19. The sequencing input was peripheral blood.

CDR3 in amino acids: CASSFTSGSYNEQFF. The CDR3, as DNA: TGTGCCAGCAGCTTTACTAGCGGGAGCTACAATGAGCAGTTCTTC. The gene calls are TRBV7-3 and TRBJ2-1; TRBD2 agrees at 11 bases. Germline V lookup: CDR1 SGHTA, CDR2 FQGTGA. The CDR3 sequence is 15 residues long. The V gene end was trimmed by 3 bases and the J gene end by 3 bases; junction bases not matched to a gene: 1.